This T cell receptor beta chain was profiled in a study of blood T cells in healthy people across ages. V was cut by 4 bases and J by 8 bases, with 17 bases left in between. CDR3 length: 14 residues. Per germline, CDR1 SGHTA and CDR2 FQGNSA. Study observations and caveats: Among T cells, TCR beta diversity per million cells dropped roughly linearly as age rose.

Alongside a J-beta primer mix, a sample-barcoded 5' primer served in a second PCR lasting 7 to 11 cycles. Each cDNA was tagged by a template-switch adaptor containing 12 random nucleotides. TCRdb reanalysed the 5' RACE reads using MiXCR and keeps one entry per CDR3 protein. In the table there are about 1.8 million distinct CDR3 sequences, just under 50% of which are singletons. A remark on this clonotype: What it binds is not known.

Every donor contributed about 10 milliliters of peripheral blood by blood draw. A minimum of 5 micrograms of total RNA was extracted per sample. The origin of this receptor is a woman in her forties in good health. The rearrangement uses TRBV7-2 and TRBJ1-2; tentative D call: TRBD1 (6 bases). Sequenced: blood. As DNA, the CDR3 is TGTGCCAGCAGCTCCTCCAGTTTAGGGGGAGGCTACACCTTC. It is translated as CASSSSSLGGGYTF.